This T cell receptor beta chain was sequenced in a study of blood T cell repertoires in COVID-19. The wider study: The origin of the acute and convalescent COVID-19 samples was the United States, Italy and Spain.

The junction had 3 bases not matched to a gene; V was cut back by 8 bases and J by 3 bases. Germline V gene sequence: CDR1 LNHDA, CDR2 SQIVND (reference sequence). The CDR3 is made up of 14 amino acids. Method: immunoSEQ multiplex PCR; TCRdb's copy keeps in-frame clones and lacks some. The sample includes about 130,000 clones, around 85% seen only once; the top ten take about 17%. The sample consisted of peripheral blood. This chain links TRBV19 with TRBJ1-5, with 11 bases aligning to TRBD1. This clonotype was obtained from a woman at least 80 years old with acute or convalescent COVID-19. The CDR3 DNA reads TGTGCCAGTGGGACAGGGGGAAACAATCAGCCCCAGCATTTT. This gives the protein CASGTGGNNQPQHF.